The 10 T cell receptor beta chains listed next were all sequenced from one sample in a study of blood T cell repertoires in COVID-19. The table came from immunoSEQ multiplex PCR; TCRdb's copy has only in-frame clones and leaves some out. The data contain about 90,000 clones, 87% of them singletons. Specimen: peripheral blood. Receptors originate from a human donor in a cohort sampled during active COVID-19.

V is TRBV3-1 (or the pseudogene TRBV3-2) and J is TRBJ2-3; no firm D call. The CDR3 contains 13 residues. Germline CDR1 LGHDT, CDR2 YNNKEL (reference sequence). Trimming took off 5 bases at V and 0 bases at J, with 6 bases between the two ends. CDR3 in amino acids: CASSSSSTDTQYF. The CDR3 DNA sequence: TGTGCCAGCAGCTCCTCCAGCACAGATACGCAGTATTTT.

The chain combines TRBV12-5 with TRBJ2-5; 8 nucleotides agree with TRBD2. Germline V gives CDR1 LGHNT, CDR2 FRNRAP. V trimming: 8 bases; J trimming: 5 bases; junction bases outside the gene matches: 10. The CDR3 sequence is 14 residues long. The CDR3 loop is CASRAGTSVETQYF. Here the CDR3 DNA reads TGTGCTAGTCGAGCGGGGACTAGTGTTGAGACCCAGTACTTC.

The V call is TRBV4-3, the J call TRBJ2-1; D may be TRBD2 (5 bases). CDR3 length: 14 residues. Trimming removed 4 bases at V and 6 bases at J, with 13 bases between. Germline values: CDR1 LGHNA, CDR2 YSLEER. As DNA, the CDR3 is TGCGCCAGCAGCCCCTCGCGCGGGCCCAATGAGCAGTTCTTC. It yields the protein CASSPSRGPNEQFF.

This chain joins TRBV20-1 and TRBJ1-1; no reliable D call. This CDR3 region has 10 residues. CDR1 is DFQATT, CDR2 SNEGSKA, per germline (reference sequence). The CDR3 bases are TGCAGAGACACTCGGACTGAAGCTTTCTTT. Its protein product is CRDTRTEAFF.

This clone showed up just once. The V gene is TRBV5-1, the J gene TRBJ1-2; TRBD1 matches at 7 bases. The J segment lost 6 bases and the V segment lost 0 bases, leaving 8 bases of the junction unmatched. The length of the CDR3 is 15 residues. Per germline, CDR1 SGHRS and CDR2 YFSETQ. Here the CDR3 DNA reads TGCGCCAGCAGCTTGGCGGCAGGGGGTGCAAATGGCTACACCTTC. Translating it yields CASSLAAGGANGYTF.

The rearrangement joins TRBV5-1 to TRBJ1-3, with 10 positions matching TRBD1. The CDR3 extends over 17 amino acids. With V trimmed by 2 bases and J by 7 bases, 12 bases remained unmatched. The germline gives CDR1 SGHRS, CDR2 YFSETQ. The CDR3 loop reads CASSLTGTGDKSNTIYF. The CDR3 DNA reads TGCGCCAGCAGCTTAACCGGGACAGGGGATAAGAGTAACACCATATATTTT.

V and J are TRBV24-1 and TRBJ2-2; D perhaps matches TRBD2 (6 bases). CDR1 KGHDR and CDR2 SFDVKD come from the germline V gene. The CDR3 covers 13 residues. The V end lost 4 bases, the J end lost 8 bases, and 10 bases lay between the germline ends. CDR3 sequence reads: CATSDPGRGELFF. In DNA, the CDR3 is TGTGCCACCAGTGACCCGGGGAGGGGGGAGCTGTTTTTT.

This chain connects TRBV28 to TRBJ1-2; TRBD1 aligns across 12 bases. The CDR3 is 16 residues long. The V segment lost 4 bases and the J segment 7 bases; nucleotides outside the gene matches: 10. Germline V gene sequence: CDR1 MDHEN, CDR2 SYDVKM. The DNA for the CDR3 is TGTGCCAGCAGTTCCTCAGGGACAGGGGGCGAATTTGGCTACACCTTC. Translated, it gives CASSSSGTGGEFGYTF.

This clone was detected only once. The gene calls are TRBV28 and TRBJ1-5; maybe TRBD1 (6 bases). Germline V CDR1 and CDR2: MDHEN, SYDVKM. There are 16 residues in the CDR3. V shed 3 bases and J shed 5 bases, with 17 bases lying between them. The CDR3 coding sequence is TGTGCCAGCAGTTTTTCGGCTCCCTCAGGGGATCAGCCCCAGCATTTT. Translated, it gives CASSFSAPSGDQPQHF.

The chain has TRBV7-3 and TRBJ2-5, with 7 bases aligning to TRBD1. The V gene's germline CDR1 is SGHTA and CDR2 FQGTGA. The length of the CDR3 is 14 residues. Trimming cost V 5 bases and J 2 bases; bases outside gene matches: 5. DNA for the CDR3: TGTGCCAGCAGCACCGCGGACAGGCAAGAGACCCAGTACTTC. As protein: CASSTADRQETQYF.